This section outlines one T cell receptor (beta chain) sequence together with its context. Its specificity is unknown. TCRdb called the 5' RACE reads again in MiXCR, with one record for every CDR3 protein. The sample has approximately 100,000 distinct CDR3 sequences; nearly 25% are singletons. Germline assignment: CDR1 SEHNR and CDR2 FQNEAQ (reference sequence). The CDR3 is made up of 16 amino acids. Between the trimmed V and J ends, which lost 0 bases and 0 bases, there was a span of 11 bases. The entry originates in a study of T-cell memory formation after mild COVID-19. Whole-study findings and limits: Contracting CD4+ clones sat mainly in CM and EM; CD8+ in EMRA.

This chain uses TRBV7-9 with TRBJ1-2; D is uncertain. The receptor was isolated from a man between 18 and 35 years old who had mild COVID-19 (a few samples of this study predate the infection). Cell type and time point are not known. The sample consisted of PBMCs or a T cell subset sorted from them (not recorded which). As DNA, the CDR3 is TGTGCCAGCAGCTTAGCGGCACAGACCGCTAACTATGGCTACACCTTC. As protein: CASSLAAQTANYGYTF.